This T cell receptor beta chain originates from a study of cytomegalovirus exposure and HLA in healthy donors. PCR primers comprised 60 Vbeta and 13 Jbeta primers. Repertoires were generated with immunoSEQ multiplex PCR, while TCRdb's copy carries only in-frame clones and drops some. In all, the sample yields roughly 73,000 clones. The CDR3 has 13 residues. V gave up 4 bases and J gave up 3 bases, with 8 bases separating them. The germline V gene encodes CDR1 SGHRS and CDR2 YFSETQ. This TCR derives from a man in his forties or fifties in good health and CMV-seropositive. This chain connects TRBV5-1 to TRBJ2-1; TRBD2 is a possible D gene (6 bases). The specimen was PBMCs. The CDR3 loop is CASSIGGYNEQFF. The CDR3 nucleotides are TGCGCCAGCAGCATCGGGGGCTACAATGAGCAGTTCTTC.